A single sample is the source of the 5 T cell receptor beta chains below, sequenced in a study of blood T cell repertoires in COVID-19. Libraries were prepared by immunoSEQ multiplex PCR; TCRdb keeps only in-frame clonotypes and omits some of them. The sample consists of around 150,000 clones, approximately 88% of them appearing once. Sample: PBMCs or T cells enriched from blood (not recorded which). Receptors were obtained from a man in his 70s who had been exposed to COVID-19.

The chain carries TRBV20-1 and TRBJ2-5; a possible D gene is TRBD1 (6 bases). The V end lost 3 bases, the J end lost 3 bases, and 17 bases lay between the germline ends. The CDR3 sequence is 15 residues long. Germline CDR1 DFQATT, CDR2 SNEGSKA (reference sequence). CDR3 amino acids: CSASRTASPEETQYF. The CDR3 nucleotides read TGCAGTGCTAGTCGGACAGCTAGCCCCGAAGAGACCCAGTACTTC.

This chain uses TRBV12-3 or TRBV12-4 with TRBJ2-1; a weak D match, TRBD2 (6 bases). V was clipped by 3 bases and J by 5 bases, with 8 bases between them. The CDR3 extends over 13 amino acids. The CDR3 DNA is TGTGCCAGCAGTTTTAGGACTAACAATGAGCAGTTCTTC. As protein: CASSFRTNNEQFF.

This clone was seen only a few times. The genes are TRBV6-5 and TRBJ1-2; 8 positions match TRBD1. CDR1 MNHEY and CDR2 SVGAGI come from the germline V gene. The CDR3 has 14 residues. V dropped 7 bases and J dropped 7; count of bases not matched to a gene: 11. The DNA for the CDR3 is TGTGCCAGCACCCCGGACAGGGCTAAGGGTGGCTACACCTTC. Protein product: CASTPDRAKGGYTF.

In DNA form, the CDR3 reads TGTGCCAGCAGGACAGGGTTGAACACTGAAGCTTTCTTT. Translating gives CASRTGLNTEAFF. The chain combines TRBV28 with TRBJ1-1; 7 bases map to TRBD1. Trimming took 6 bases from V and 0 from J; bases not matched to a gene: 1. CDR1 and CDR2 from the germline V gene are MDHEN and SYDVKM. There are 13 residues in the CDR3.

This clone was observed a handful of times. The chain uses TRBV27 and TRBJ1-5; 8 bases are shared with TRBD1. V shed 4 bases and J 1 base; nucleotides not matched to a gene: 9. The CDR3 extends over 17 amino acids. CDR1 and CDR2 from the germline V gene are MNHEY and SMNVEV (reference sequence). The CDR3 loop reads CASSSTQTGASNQPQHF. For the CDR3, the DNA is TGTGCCAGCAGTTCGACGCAGACAGGGGCAAGCAATCAGCCCCAGCATTTT.